The 19 T cell receptor beta chains presented below share a single source sample, sequenced in a study of T cell responses to AZD1222 COVID-19 vaccine. The table came from immunoSEQ multiplex PCR; TCRdb's copy has only in-frame clones and leaves some out. The repertoire holds about 78,000 clones, with 65% to 85% as singletons. The input for sequencing was peripheral blood, taken on day 0 of AZD1222 vaccination. The receptors stem from an adult in good health.

The chain has TRBV2 and TRBJ1-4; 10 positions match TRBD1. CDR3 length: 13 residues. V was clipped by 8 bases and J by 8 bases; unmatched bases: 5. CDR1 is SNHLY and CDR2 is FYNNEI in the germline V gene. The CDR3 region has the DNA TGTGCCAGCTTATGGGACAGGGGAGAAAAACTGTTTTTT. It specifies CASLWDRGEKLFF. Using reference TRBV2 and TRBJ1-4 for the parts outside the CDR3, the full variable domain is EPEVTQTPSHQVTQMGQEVILRCVPISNHLYFYWYRQILGQKVEFLVSFYNNEISEKSEIFDDQFSVERPDGSNFTLKIRSTKLEDSAMYFCASLWDRGEKLFFGSGTQLSVL.

This chain connects TRBV4-1 to TRBJ1-5; D is possibly TRBD1 (6 bases). CDR3 size: 15 residues. CDR1 and CDR2 (germline): MGHRA, YSYEKL. V lost 0 bases and J lost 7, with 13 bases in between. CDR3 region: CASSQESTGLQPQHF. CDR3 bases: TGCGCCAGCAGCCAAGAGTCGACAGGCCTCCAGCCCCAGCATTTT.

This clone was detected once. The chain uses TRBV7-2 and TRBJ2-7, with 8 bases matching TRBD2. The CDR3 extends over 16 amino acids. CDR1 is SGHTA, CDR2 FQGNSA, per germline. The V and J ends lost 2 bases and 6 bases, in that order; junction bases with no gene match: 12. The CDR3 DNA reads TGTGCCAGCAGCTTACGATCGGGACTAGTGGCGAGCGAGCAGTACTTC. This codes for CASSLRSGLVASEQYF.

The gene calls are TRBV27 and TRBJ1-1; D is ambiguous. The V gene's germline CDR1 is MNHEY and CDR2 SMNVEV (reference sequence). The CDR3 has 13 amino acids. Trimming removed 1 base from V and 0 bases from J, with 3 bases in between. The CDR3 spells CASSLWLNTEAFF. CDR3 in DNA: TGTGCCAGCAGTTTATGGTTGAACACTGAAGCTTTCTTT.

The V gene is TRBV11-2, the J gene TRBJ2-5; TRBD2 agrees at 10 bases. This CDR3 is built from 13 residues. Germline trimming cut 4 bases from V and 5 bases from J; bases unmatched to any gene: 1. CDR1 is SGHAT, CDR2 FQNNGV, per germline. The CDR3 region has the DNA TGTGCCAGCAGCTCGGGACTAGCGGAGACCCAGTACTTC. The encoded protein is CASSSGLAETQYF.

The chain uses TRBV19 and TRBJ1-5, with D possibly being TRBD1 (6 bases). From germline, CDR1 is LNHDA and CDR2 SQIVND (reference sequence). The CDR3 totals 15 residues. V was clipped by 3 bases and J by 7 bases, with 16 bases between them. The DNA for the CDR3 is TGTGCCAGTAGTATTGAGACAGGAGGAAGGCAGCCCCAGCATTTT. Its translation is CASSIETGGRQPQHF.

The CDR3 DNA follows: TGTGCCAGTAGTATAGTGGGCCTCAATCAGCCCCAGCATTTT. It yields the protein CASSIVGLNQPQHF. The chain uses TRBV19 and TRBJ1-5, with D uncertain. This CDR3 is 14 amino acids long. CDR1 LNHDA and CDR2 SQIVND come from the germline V gene (reference sequence). Between the trimmed V and J ends, which lost 1 base and 3 bases, there was a span of 7 bases. The full variable domain, rest sourced from reference TRBV19 and TRBJ1-5, is DGGITQSPKYLFRKEGQNVTLSCEQNLNHDAMYWYRQDPGQGLRLIYYSQIVNDFQKGDIAEGYSVSREKKESFPLTVTSAQKNPTAFYLCASSIVGLNQPQHFGDGTRLSIL.

This chain uses TRBV7-2 with TRBJ2-7, with D tentatively TRBD1 (5 bases). The CDR3 length is 13 residues. Germline V lookup: CDR1 SGHTA, CDR2 FQGNSA. The V end lost 4 bases, the J end lost 3 bases, and 10 bases lay between the germline ends. CDR3 loop: CASSSQGNYEQYF. The CDR3 DNA reads as TGTGCCAGCAGCTCGCAGGGAAACTACGAGCAGTACTTC.

V gene TRBV6-2 or TRBV6-3 combines with J gene TRBJ1-5; D is undetermined. Germline assignment: CDR1 MNHEY and CDR2 SVGEGT. Trimming stripped 6 bases from V and 1 base from J, with 13 bases between. The CDR3 consists of 15 residues. This CDR3 is CASSPPGPSNQPQHF. The CDR3 DNA reads TGTGCCAGCAGCCCCCCAGGCCCAAGCAATCAGCCCCAGCATTTT.

The chain uses TRBV6-1 and TRBJ2-2, with 10 bases aligning to TRBD2. The CDR3 runs 17 residues. Germline CDR1 reads MNHNS; CDR2 reads SASEGT. The ends lost 2 bases at V and 2 bases at J; junction bases unmatched: 5. The CDR3 DNA is TGTGCCAGCAGTGAATTTAGGACTAGCGGAAACACCGGGGAGCTGTTTTTT. This encodes CASSEFRTSGNTGELFF.

The V call is TRBV2, the J call TRBJ2-2, with D maybe TRBD1 (6 bases). CDR1 SNHLY and CDR2 FYNNEI come from the germline V gene. V was shortened by 3 bases and J by 4 bases, with 9 bases between the two germline ends. This CDR3 has 14 residues. CDR3 amino acids: CASSDAGATGELFF. CDR3 sequence (DNA): TGTGCCAGCAGTGATGCAGGGGCCACCGGGGAGCTGTTTTTT.

This chain links TRBV5-4 with TRBJ1-1; 10 nucleotides agree with TRBD1. The germline gives CDR1 SGHNT, CDR2 YYREEE (reference sequence). CDR3 length: 16 amino acids. The J segment lost 4 bases and the V segment lost 2 bases, leaving 8 bases of the junction unmatched. The CDR3 DNA sequence: TGTGCCAGCAGCTTACTGACAGGGGGCGGGCTCACTGAAGCTTTCTTT. Translation gives CASSLLTGGGLTEAFF.

This sequence joins TRBV27 and TRBJ2-1; D unclear. CDR1 MNHEY and CDR2 SMNVEV come from the germline V gene (reference sequence). The CDR3 covers 11 residues. V dropped 4 bases and J dropped 8 bases, with 6 bases sitting between them. CDR3 nucleotide sequence: TGTGCCAGCAGTTCTGGGTATGAGCAGTTCTTC. This codes for CASSSGYEQFF.

The V and J genes are TRBV6-2 or TRBV6-3 and TRBJ2-7; 9 nucleotides align to TRBD1. The CDR3 runs to 13 residues. Germline values: CDR1 MNHEY, CDR2 SVGEGT. V was pared by 5 bases and J by 6 bases, with 5 bases of the junction left unmatched. CDR3 sequence (DNA): TGTGCCAGCAGTGCACACAGGGGGCTCGAGCAGTACTTC. This gives the protein CASSAHRGLEQYF.

The chain couples TRBV4-3 to TRBJ1-1; a possible D gene is TRBD1 (6 bases). CDR1 is LGHNA and CDR2 is YSLEER in the germline V gene. The ends were cut back, 1 base at V and 1 base at J, with 10 bases in the middle. This CDR3 contains 15 residues. CDR3 residues: CASSQAETGNTEAFF. The CDR3 nucleotides read TGCGCCAGCAGCCAAGCGGAGACAGGGAACACTGAAGCTTTCTTT.

The chain joins TRBV28 to TRBJ2-1, with D maybe TRBD2 (6 bases). CDR3 length: 16 amino acids. Germline CDR1 and CDR2: MDHEN and SYDVKM. Trimming removed 5 bases at V and 0 bases at J, with 14 bases between. Written as DNA, the CDR3 is TGTGCCAGCAGTCGGACGGACGGGAGCTCCTACAATGAGCAGTTCTTC. Encoded protein: CASSRTDGSSYNEQFF.

CDR3 residues: CASSQAENEQFF. The CDR3 coding sequence is TGCGCCAGCAGCCAAGCAGAGAATGAGCAGTTCTTC. The genes are TRBV4-1 and TRBJ2-1; no clear D gene. The length of the CDR3 is 12 residues. Germline CDR1 is MGHRA and CDR2 is YSYEKL. The V end was cut by 1 base, the J end by 7 bases, with 5 bases between.

The genes are TRBV3-1 (or the pseudogene TRBV3-2) and TRBJ1-5, with D possibly TRBD1 on 6 matching bases. V was cut by 3 bases and J by 3 bases, with 21 bases left in between. Germline CDR1 LGHDT, CDR2 YNNKEL (reference sequence). There are 18 residues in the CDR3. The CDR3, as DNA: TGTGCCAGCAGCCAGGTCGAACGACAGGTTGTTGACAATCAGCCCCAGCATTTT. Protein sequence: CASSQVERQVVDNQPQHF.

The rearrangement joins TRBV3-1 (or the pseudogene TRBV3-2) to TRBJ1-5; TRBD1 matches at 10 bases. This CDR3 is 16 amino acids long. Per the germline V gene, CDR1 is LGHDT and CDR2 is YNNKEL (reference sequence). The junction had 9 bases not matched to a gene; V was cut back by 4 bases and J by 6 bases. CDR3 protein: CASSPRWGQGPQPQHF. The CDR3 DNA follows: TGTGCCAGCAGCCCGAGGTGGGGACAGGGGCCTCAGCCCCAGCATTTT.